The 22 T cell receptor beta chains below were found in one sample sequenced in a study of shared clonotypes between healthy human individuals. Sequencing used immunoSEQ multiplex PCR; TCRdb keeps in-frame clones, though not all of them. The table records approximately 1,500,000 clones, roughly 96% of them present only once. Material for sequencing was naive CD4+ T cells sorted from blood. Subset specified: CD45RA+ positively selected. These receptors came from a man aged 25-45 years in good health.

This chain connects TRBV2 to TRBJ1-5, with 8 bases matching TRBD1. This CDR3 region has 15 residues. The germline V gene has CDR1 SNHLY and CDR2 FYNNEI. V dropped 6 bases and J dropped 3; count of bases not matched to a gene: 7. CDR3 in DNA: TGTGCCAGCAGGGCAGGGGGCTACTACAATCAGCCCCAGCATTTT. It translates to CASRAGGYYNQPQHF.

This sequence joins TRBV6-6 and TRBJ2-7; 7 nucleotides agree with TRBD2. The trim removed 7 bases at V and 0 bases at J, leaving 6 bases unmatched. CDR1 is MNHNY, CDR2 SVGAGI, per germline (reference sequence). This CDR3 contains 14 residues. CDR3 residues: CASIGSGNSYEQYF. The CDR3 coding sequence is TGTGCCAGCATCGGGAGCGGGAACTCCTACGAGCAGTACTTC.

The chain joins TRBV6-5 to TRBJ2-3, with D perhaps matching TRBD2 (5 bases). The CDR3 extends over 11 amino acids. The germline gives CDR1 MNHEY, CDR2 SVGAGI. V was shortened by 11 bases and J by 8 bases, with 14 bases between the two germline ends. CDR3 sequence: CAGGNRGTQYF. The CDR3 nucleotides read TGTGCCGGTGGGAATCGGGGTACGCAGTATTTT.

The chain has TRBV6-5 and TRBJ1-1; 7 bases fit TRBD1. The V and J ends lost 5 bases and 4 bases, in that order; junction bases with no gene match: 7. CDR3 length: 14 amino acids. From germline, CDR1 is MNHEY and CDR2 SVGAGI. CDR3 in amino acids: CASSEVGGSTEAFF. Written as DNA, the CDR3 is TGTGCCAGCAGTGAAGTAGGGGGCTCCACTGAAGCTTTCTTT.

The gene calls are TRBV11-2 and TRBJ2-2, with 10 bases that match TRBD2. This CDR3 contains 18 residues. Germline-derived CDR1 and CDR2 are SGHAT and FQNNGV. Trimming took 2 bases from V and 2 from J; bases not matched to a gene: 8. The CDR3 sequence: CASSLIGLAGANTGELFF. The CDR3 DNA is TGTGCCAGCAGCTTAATAGGTCTAGCGGGAGCCAACACCGGGGAGCTGTTTTTT.

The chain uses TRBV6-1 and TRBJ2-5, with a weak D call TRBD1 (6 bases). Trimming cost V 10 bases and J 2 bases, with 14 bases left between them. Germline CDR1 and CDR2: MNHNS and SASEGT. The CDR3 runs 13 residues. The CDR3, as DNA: TGTGCCACCTCTCGACAGGATCAAGAGACCCAGTACTTC. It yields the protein CATSRQDQETQYF.

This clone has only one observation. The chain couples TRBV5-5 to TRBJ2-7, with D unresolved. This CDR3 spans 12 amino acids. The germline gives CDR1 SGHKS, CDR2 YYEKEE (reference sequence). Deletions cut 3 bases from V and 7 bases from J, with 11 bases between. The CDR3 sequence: CASSWLGREQYF. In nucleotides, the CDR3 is TGTGCCAGCAGCTGGCTTGGGCGTGAGCAGTACTTC.

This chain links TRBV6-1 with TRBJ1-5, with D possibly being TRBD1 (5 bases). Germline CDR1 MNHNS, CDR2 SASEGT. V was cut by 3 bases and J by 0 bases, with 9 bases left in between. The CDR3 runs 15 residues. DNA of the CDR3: TGTGCCAGCAGTGAGCAGGGAAATAGCAATCAGCCCCAGCATTTT. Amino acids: CASSEQGNSNQPQHF.

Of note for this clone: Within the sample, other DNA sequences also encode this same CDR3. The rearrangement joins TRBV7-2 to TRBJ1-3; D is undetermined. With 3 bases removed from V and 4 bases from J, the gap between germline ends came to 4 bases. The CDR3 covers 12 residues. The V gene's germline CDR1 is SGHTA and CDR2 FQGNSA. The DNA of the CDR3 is TGTGCCAGCAGCTTGGGCGGAAACACCATATATTTT. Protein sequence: CASSLGGNTIYF.

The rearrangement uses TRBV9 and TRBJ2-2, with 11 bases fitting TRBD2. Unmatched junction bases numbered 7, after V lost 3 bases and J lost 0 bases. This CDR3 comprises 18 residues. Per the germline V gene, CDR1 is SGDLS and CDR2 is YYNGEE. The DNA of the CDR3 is TGTGCCAGCAGCGGTTGGACTAGCGGGTCCACGAACACCGGGGAGCTGTTTTTT. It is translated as CASSGWTSGSTNTGELFF.

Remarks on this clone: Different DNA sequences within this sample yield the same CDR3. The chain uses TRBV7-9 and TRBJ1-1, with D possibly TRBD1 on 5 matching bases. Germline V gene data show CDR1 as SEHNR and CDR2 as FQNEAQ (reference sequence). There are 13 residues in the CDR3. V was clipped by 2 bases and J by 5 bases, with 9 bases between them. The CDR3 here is CASSLQGSTEAFF. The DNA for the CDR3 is TGTGCCAGCAGCTTACAGGGTAGTACTGAAGCTTTCTTT.

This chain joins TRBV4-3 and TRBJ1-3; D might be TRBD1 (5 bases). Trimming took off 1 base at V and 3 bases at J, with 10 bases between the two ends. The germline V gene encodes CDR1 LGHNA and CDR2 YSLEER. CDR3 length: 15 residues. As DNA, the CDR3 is TGCGCCAGCAGCCAAGTAGGAGGGGTTGGAAACACCATATATTTT. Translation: CASSQVGGVGNTIYF.

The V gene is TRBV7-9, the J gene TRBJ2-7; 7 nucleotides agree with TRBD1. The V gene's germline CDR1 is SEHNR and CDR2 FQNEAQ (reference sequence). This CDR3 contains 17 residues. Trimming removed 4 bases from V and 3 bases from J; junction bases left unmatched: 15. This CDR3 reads CASSSAGIGGVNYEQYF. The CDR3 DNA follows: TGTGCCAGCAGCTCCGCCGGGATAGGGGGCGTTAACTACGAGCAGTACTTC.

CDR3 bases: TGCGCCAGCAGTTTTGGACAGGGGAAGGTGGGTACTGAAGCTTTCTTT. Its protein product is CASSFGQGKVGTEAFF. This chain uses TRBV5-1 with TRBJ1-1, with TRBD1 identical over 9 bases. This CDR3 has 16 residues. V lost 5 bases and J lost 5; bases outside the gene matches: 13. Germline-derived CDR1 and CDR2 are SGHRS and YFSETQ.

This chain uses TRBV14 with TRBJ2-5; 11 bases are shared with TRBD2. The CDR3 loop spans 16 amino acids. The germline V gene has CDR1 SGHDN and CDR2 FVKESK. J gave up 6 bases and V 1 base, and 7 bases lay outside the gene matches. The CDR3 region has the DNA TGTGCCAGCAGCCAAGGAAACGTAGCGGGAGGGAAGACCCAGTACTTC. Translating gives CASSQGNVAGGKTQYF.

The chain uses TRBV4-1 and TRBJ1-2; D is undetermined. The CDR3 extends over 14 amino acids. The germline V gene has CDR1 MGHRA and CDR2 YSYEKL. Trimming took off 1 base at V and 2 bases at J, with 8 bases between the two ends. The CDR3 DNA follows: TGCGCCAGCAGCCAAGGCGCAGTCAACTATGGCTACACCTTC. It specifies CASSQGAVNYGYTF.

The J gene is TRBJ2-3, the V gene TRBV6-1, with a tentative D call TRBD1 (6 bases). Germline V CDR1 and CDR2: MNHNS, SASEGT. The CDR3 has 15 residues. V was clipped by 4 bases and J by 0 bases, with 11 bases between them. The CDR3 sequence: CASSGKGVSTDTQYF. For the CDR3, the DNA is TGTGCCAGCAGTGGCAAGGGGGTTAGCACAGATACGCAGTATTTT.

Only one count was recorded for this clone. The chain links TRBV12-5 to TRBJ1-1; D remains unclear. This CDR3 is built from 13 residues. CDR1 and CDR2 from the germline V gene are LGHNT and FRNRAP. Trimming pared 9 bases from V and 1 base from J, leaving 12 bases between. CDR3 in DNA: TGTGCTAGCGAACATAAGCAGAACACTGAAGCTTTCTTT. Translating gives CASEHKQNTEAFF.

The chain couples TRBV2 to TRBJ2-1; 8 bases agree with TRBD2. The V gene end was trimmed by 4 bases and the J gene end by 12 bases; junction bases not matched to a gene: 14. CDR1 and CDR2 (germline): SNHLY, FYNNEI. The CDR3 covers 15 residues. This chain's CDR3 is CASSGLAGYGISQFF. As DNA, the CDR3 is TGTGCCAGCAGTGGTTTAGCGGGATACGGTATTTCGCAGTTCTTC.

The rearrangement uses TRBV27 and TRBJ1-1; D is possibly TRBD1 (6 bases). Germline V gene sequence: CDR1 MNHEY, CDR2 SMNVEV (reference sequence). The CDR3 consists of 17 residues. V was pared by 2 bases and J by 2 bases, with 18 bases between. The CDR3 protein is CASSLSLLQGRNTEAFF. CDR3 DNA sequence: TGTGCCAGCAGTTTAAGTTTACTTCAGGGGCGCAACACTGAAGCTTTCTTT.

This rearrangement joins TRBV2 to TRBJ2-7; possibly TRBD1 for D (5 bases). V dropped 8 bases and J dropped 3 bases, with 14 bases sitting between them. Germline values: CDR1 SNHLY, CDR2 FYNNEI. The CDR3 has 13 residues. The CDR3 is CASAVQTDYEQYF. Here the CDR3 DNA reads TGTGCCAGCGCGGTGCAGACAGACTACGAGCAGTACTTC.

Here the CDR3 reads CAWGKAVRWGANVLTF. As DNA, the CDR3 is TGTGCCTGGGGTAAAGCTGTGCGGTGGGGGGCCAACGTCCTGACTTTC. The V call is TRBV30, the J call TRBJ2-6; D unresolved. The germline gives CDR1 GTSNPN, CDR2 SVGIG (reference sequence). V lost 5 bases, J lost 4 bases, and 18 bases lay in between. This CDR3 contains 16 residues. The whole variable domain, filled in from reference TRBV30 and TRBJ2-6, reads SQTIHQWPATLVQPVGSPLSLECTVEGTSNPNLYWYRQAAGRGLQLLFYSVGIGQISSEVPQNLSASRPQDRQFILSSKKLLLSDSGFYLCAWGKAVRWGANVLTFGAGSRLTVL.